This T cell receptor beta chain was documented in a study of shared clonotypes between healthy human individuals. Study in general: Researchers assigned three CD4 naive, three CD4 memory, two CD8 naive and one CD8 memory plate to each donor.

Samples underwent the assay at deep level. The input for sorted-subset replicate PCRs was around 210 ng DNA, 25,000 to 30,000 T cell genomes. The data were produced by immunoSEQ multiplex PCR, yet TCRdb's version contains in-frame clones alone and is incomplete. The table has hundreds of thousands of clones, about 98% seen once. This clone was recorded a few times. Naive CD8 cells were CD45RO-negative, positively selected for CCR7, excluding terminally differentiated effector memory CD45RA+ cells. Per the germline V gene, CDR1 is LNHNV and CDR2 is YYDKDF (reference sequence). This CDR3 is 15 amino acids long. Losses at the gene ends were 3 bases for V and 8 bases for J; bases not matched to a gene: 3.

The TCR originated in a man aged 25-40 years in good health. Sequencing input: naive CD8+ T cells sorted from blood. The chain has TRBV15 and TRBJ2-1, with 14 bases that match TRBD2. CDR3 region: CATSRGTSGSDEQFF. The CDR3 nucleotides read TGTGCCACCAGCAGGGGGACTAGCGGGAGCGATGAGCAGTTCTTC.